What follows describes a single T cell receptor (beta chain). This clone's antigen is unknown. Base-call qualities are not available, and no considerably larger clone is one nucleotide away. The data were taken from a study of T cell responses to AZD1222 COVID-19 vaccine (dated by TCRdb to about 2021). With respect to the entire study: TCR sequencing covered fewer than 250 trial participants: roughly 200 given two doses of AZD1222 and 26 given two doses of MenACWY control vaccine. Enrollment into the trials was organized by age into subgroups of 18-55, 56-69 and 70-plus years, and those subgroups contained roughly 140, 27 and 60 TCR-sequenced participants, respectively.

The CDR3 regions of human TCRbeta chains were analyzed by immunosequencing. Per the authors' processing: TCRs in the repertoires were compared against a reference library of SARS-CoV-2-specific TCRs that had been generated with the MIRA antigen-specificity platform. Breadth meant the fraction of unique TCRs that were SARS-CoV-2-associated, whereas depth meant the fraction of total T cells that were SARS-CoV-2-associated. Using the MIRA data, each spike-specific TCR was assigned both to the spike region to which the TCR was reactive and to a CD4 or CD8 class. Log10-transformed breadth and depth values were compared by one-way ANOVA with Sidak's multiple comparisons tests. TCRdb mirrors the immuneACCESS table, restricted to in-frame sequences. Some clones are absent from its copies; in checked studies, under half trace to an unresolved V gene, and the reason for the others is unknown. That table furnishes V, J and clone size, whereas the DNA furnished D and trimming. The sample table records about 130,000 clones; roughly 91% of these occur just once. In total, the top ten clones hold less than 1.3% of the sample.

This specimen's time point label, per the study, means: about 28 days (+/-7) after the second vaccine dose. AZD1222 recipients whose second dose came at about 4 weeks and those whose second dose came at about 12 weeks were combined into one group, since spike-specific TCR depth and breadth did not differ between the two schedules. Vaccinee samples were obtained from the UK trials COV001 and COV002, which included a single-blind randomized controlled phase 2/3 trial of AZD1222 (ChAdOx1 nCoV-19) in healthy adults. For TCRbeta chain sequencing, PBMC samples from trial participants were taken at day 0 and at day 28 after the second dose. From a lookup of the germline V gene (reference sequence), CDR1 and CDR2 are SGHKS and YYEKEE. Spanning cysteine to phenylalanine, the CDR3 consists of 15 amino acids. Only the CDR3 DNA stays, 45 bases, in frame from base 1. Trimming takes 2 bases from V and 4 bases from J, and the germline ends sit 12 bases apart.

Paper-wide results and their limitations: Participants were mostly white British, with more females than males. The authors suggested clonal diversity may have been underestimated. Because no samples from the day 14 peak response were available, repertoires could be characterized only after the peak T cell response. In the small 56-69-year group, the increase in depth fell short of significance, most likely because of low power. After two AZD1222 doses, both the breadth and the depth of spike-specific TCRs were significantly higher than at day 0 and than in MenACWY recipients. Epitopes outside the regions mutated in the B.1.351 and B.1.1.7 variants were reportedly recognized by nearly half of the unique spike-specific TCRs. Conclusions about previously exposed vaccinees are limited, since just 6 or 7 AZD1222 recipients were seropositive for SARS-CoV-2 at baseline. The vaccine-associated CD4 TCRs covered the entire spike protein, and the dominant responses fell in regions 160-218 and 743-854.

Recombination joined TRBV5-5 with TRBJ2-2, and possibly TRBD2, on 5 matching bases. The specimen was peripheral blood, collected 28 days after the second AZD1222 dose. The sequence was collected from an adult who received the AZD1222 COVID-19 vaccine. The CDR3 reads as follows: CASSFFSAGTGELFF. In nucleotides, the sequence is TGTGCCAGCAGCTTTTTTTCCGCGGGCACCGGGGAGCTGTTTTTT. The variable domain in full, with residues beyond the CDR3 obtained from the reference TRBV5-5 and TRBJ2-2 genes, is DAGVTQSPTHLIKTRGQQVTLRCSPISGHKSVSWYQQVLGQGPQFIFQYYEKEERGRGNFPDRFSARQFPNYSSELNVNALLLGDSALYLCASSFFSAGTGELFFGEGSRLTVL.